A selection of T cell receptor beta chains follows, all from one sample in a study of blood T cell repertoires in COVID-19. Clones were read by immunoSEQ multiplex PCR, and TCRdb kept only the in-frame ones, dropping some. This sample yields about 50,000 clones, of which around 73% are seen a single time; 5.5% to 6% belongs to the top ten. The sample consisted of PBMCs or T cells enriched from blood (not recorded which). Source of these receptors: a woman between 50 and 59 years old with acute COVID-19. The CDR3 runs from the conserved cysteine through the conserved F or W.

v_call: TRBV7-8
j_call: TRBJ1-5
cdr3_aa: CASSLEGAGGQPQHF

v_call: TRBV7-2
j_call: TRBJ1-1
cdr3_aa: CASSKQQNTEAFF

v_call: TRBV29-1
j_call: TRBJ2-4
cdr3_aa: CSVESGAGMNIQYF

v_call: TRBV28
j_call: TRBJ2-3
cdr3_aa: CASSPGLSAQYF

v_call: TRBV6-5
j_call: TRBJ2-7
cdr3_aa: CASSSSSGGGYEQYF

v_call: TRBV11-3
j_call: TRBJ2-1
cdr3_aa: CASSLPWGGSPYNEQFF

v_call: TRBV4-1
j_call: TRBJ2-3
cdr3_aa: CASSPRSATGDTQYF

v_call: TRBV5-1
j_call: TRBJ2-2
cdr3_aa: CASSWDRSNTGELFF

v_call: TRBV19
j_call: TRBJ1-6
cdr3_aa: CASNQGSSSYNSPLHF

v_call: TRBV18
j_call: TRBJ1-1
cdr3_aa: CASSLQGATEAFF

v_call: TRBV29-1
j_call: TRBJ2-5
cdr3_aa: CSVSGNLPQYF

v_call: TRBV9
j_call: TRBJ2-3
cdr3_aa: CASSDLAGPGDTQYF

v_call: TRBV4-2
j_call: TRBJ1-2
cdr3_aa: CASSQEGRAYGYTF

v_call: TRBV5-1
j_call: TRBJ2-7
cdr3_aa: CASSLGTGTGYSYEQYF

v_call: TRBV11-2
j_call: TRBJ1-6
cdr3_aa: CASSLEPPRGPLHF

v_call: TRBV13
j_call: TRBJ1-1
cdr3_aa: CASSSGRVTEAFF

v_call: TRBV27
j_call: TRBJ2-5
cdr3_aa: CASSFGGRETQYF

v_call: TRBV6-5
j_call: TRBJ2-1
cdr3_aa: CASSYSPTGGKNEQFF

v_call: TRBV6-4
j_call: TRBJ2-1
cdr3_aa: CASSDGEDGGGRYNEQFF

v_call: TRBV3-1/TRBV3-2
j_call: TRBJ2-7
cdr3_aa: CASSQEGRPQNYEQYF

v_call: TRBV3-1/TRBV3-2
j_call: TRBJ1-5
cdr3_aa: CARRPGQANQPQHF

v_call: TRBV3-1/TRBV3-2
j_call: TRBJ2-5
cdr3_aa: CASSFRGGETQYF

v_call: TRBV6-5
j_call: TRBJ2-7
cdr3_aa: CASRTGGYEQYF

v_call: TRBV18
j_call: TRBJ1-6
cdr3_aa: CASSPTGDSPLHF

v_call: TRBV6-5
j_call: TRBJ1-2
cdr3_aa: CASSYLTGDYGYTF

v_call: TRBV24-1
j_call: TRBJ2-3
cdr3_aa: CATSGGLGGTDTQYF

v_call: TRBV19
j_call: TRBJ1-2
cdr3_aa: CASREGANNYGYTF

v_call: TRBV7-9
j_call: TRBJ1-1
cdr3_aa: CATGSSRKAPTQMATEAFF

v_call: TRBV3-1/TRBV3-2
j_call: TRBJ2-2
cdr3_aa: CASSQISSPGELFF

v_call: TRBV24-1
j_call: TRBJ2-3
cdr3_aa: CATSEPSGGAGDTQYF

v_call: TRBV13
j_call: TRBJ2-7
cdr3_aa: CASSLAGYYEQYF

v_call: TRBV30
j_call: TRBJ2-3
cdr3_aa: CAWTDRSDLSTDTQYF

v_call: TRBV11-2
j_call: TRBJ2-3
cdr3_aa: CASSLMSGGGLNTQYF

v_call: TRBV30
j_call: TRBJ2-7
cdr3_aa: CAWSSRYEQYF

v_call: TRBV10-2
j_call: TRBJ2-5
cdr3_aa: CASSEGLAGQTQYF

v_call: TRBV7-6
j_call: TRBJ2-2
cdr3_aa: CASSLPANTGELFF

v_call: TRBV4-1
j_call: TRBJ1-2
cdr3_aa: CASSKEISQGWYGYTF

v_call: TRBV11-3
j_call: TRBJ1-2
cdr3_aa: CASSLGTGHKGTGYTF

v_call: TRBV19
j_call: TRBJ1-5
cdr3_aa: CASEKGGVPRPQHF

v_call: TRBV10-3
j_call: TRBJ2-3
cdr3_aa: CAIRIAGGQGTQYF

v_call: TRBV2
j_call: TRBJ1-1
cdr3_aa: CASSGTGGLNTEAFF

v_call: TRBV7-8
j_call: TRBJ1-2
cdr3_aa: CASSFSAGTGGRRGYTF

v_call: TRBV11-3
j_call: TRBJ2-7
cdr3_aa: CASSLGVGQVKVQYF